One sample yielded the 3 T cell receptor beta chains listed below, sequenced in a study of blood T cell repertoires in COVID-19. This table comes from immunoSEQ multiplex PCR, and its TCRdb copy is limited to in-frame clones, with some not included. The data contain about 300,000 clones, approximately 90% of them singletons. What was sequenced was peripheral blood. These receptors all come from a woman in her twenties or thirties with COVID-19, enrolled during active disease.

This chain joins TRBV6-5 and TRBJ1-2; TRBD1 is a possible D gene (6 bases). The CDR3 covers 15 residues. Trimming stripped 2 bases from V and 7 bases from J, with 17 bases between. Per the germline V gene, CDR1 is MNHEY and CDR2 is SVGAGI. CDR3 protein: CASSYRGQGSGGYTF. The CDR3 DNA sequence: TGTGCCAGCAGTTACCGGGGACAAGGTTCGGGTGGCTACACCTTC.

This clone occurred once. The chain uses TRBV5-5 and TRBJ1-2; tentatively, D is TRBD1 (6 bases). The CDR3 loop spans 15 amino acids. V shed 2 bases and J shed 2 bases, with 13 bases lying between them. Looked up from germline, CDR1 is SGHKS and CDR2 is YYEKEE (reference sequence). CDR3 nucleotides: TGTGCCAGCAGCTTAGAGGGGACACCGAACTATGGCTACACCTTC. Amino acids: CASSLEGTPNYGYTF.

The chain combines TRBV6-5 with TRBJ1-2; possible D gene TRBD1, 6 bases. The CDR3 loop spans 12 amino acids. CDR1 and CDR2 (germline): MNHEY, SVGAGI. The germline V and J ends were trimmed by 6 bases and 8 bases, with 13 bases remaining between them. CDR3 nucleotides: TGTGCCAGCAGCCTAGGGGGAAACGGCTACACCTTC. It translates to CASSLGGNGYTF.